This TCR beta chain derives from a study of Graves' ophthalmopathy and Graves' hyperthyroidism. Regarding the study as a whole: Ophthalmopathy progression prediction by the model yielded a sensitivity of about 69% and a specificity of around 72%. Blood also contained most of the expanded thyroid clonotypes above 0.001 frequency.

Uncontrolled infections, pregnancy, lactation or other autoimmune diseases led to patient exclusion. Points on this clonotype: Its antigen is unknown.

Germline V CDR1 and CDR2: LNHDA, SQIVND (reference sequence). V lost 5 bases and J lost 5, with 12 bases in between. This CDR3 is 13 amino acids long. RNA transcripts yielded amplified TCR beta CDR3 regions. RT-PCR was first run with HTBI primers, then multiplex PCR in a second round. TCRdb redid the calling of the multiplex PCR reads with MiXCR, one entry per CDR3 protein. The repertoire holds some 150,000 distinct CDR3 sequences, with 35% to 45% as singletons. The sequence was collected from a man aged 25-45 years with Graves' ophthalmopathy. Sequences were obtained from peripheral blood. The chain combines TRBV19 with TRBJ2-5; D remains unclear. For the CDR3, the DNA is TGTGCCAGTAGTTCCCTGTCCGTCGAGACCCAGTACTTC. It translates to CASSSLSVETQYF.